These 27 T cell receptor beta chains came from one sample sequenced in a study of human T cells and chemical hapten exposure. Using its own MiXCR run on the RACE reads, TCRdb lists one record per CDR3 protein. The data contain 180,000 or so distinct CDR3 sequences, about 14% of them singletons. As to time point: patch test 1, 2 weeks after DPC sensitization. The treatment here: therapeutic diphenylcyclopropenone sensitization with weekly scalp DPC. Here the sequenced sample was whole blood, taken in connection with sensitization to the hapten diphenylcyclopropenone (DPC). These receptors were collected from a woman aged 30 to 39 with alopecia areata. Some clones in this sample may be carry-over from other donors' samples.

The chain uses TRBV3-1 and TRBJ2-7, with a possible D match to TRBD1 (5 bases). This CDR3 is built from 13 residues. Trimming pared 3 bases from V and 2 bases from J, leaving 8 bases between. Germline V gene sequence: CDR1 LGHDT, CDR2 YNNKEL (reference sequence). The CDR3 DNA reads TGTGCCAGCAGCCATAAGGGGACCTACGAGCAGTACTTC. The encoded protein is CASSHKGTYEQYF.

The chain uses TRBV20-1 and TRBJ1-6; D unresolved. Germline assignment: CDR1 DFQATT and CDR2 SNEGSKA (reference sequence). The V end was cut by 5 bases, the J end by 0 bases, with 11 bases between. The CDR3 contains 15 residues. DNA for the CDR3: TGCAGTGCTGCTATTCAGAGCTCCTATAATTCACCCCTCCACTTT. This encodes CSAAIQSSYNSPLHF.

This clonotype was counted between two and nine times. This chain uses TRBV7-2 with TRBJ2-1; 10 positions match TRBD2. Germline lookup yields CDR1 SGHTA and CDR2 FQGNSA. V gave up 2 bases and J gave up 6 bases; unmatched junction bases: 7. This CDR3 region has 16 residues. The CDR3 DNA sequence: TGTGCCAGCAGCTTATTTAGCGGGGGGATTCGCAATGAGCAGTTCTTC. Amino acids: CASSLFSGGIRNEQFF. Together with reference TRBV7-2 and TRBJ2-1, the CDR3 gives the full variable domain: GAGVSQSPSNKVTEKGKDVELRCDPISGHTALYWYRQSLGQGLEFLIYFQGNSAPDKSGLPSDRFSAERTGGSVSTLTIQRTQQEDSAVYLCASSLFSGGIRNEQFFGPGTRLTVL.

This rearrangement joins TRBV7-2 to TRBJ2-1, with 8 bases identical to TRBD1. Germline CDR1 reads SGHTA; CDR2 reads FQGNSA. J was trimmed by 4 bases and V by 2 bases; bases with no gene match: 4. The CDR3 has 15 amino acids. The DNA for the CDR3 is TGTGCCAGCAGCTTAATACAGGGGGAGTACAATGAGCAGTTCTTC. It is translated as CASSLIQGEYNEQFF.

At least ten counts were recorded for this clonotype. The rearrangement links TRBV10-3 to TRBJ1-2; D is undetermined. This CDR3 comprises 13 residues. Germline V gives CDR1 ENHRY, CDR2 SYGVKD. Trimming took 0 bases from V and 10 from J, leaving 12 bases between them. The CDR3 spells CAISESGQPAYTF. CDR3 nucleotides: TGTGCCATCAGTGAGTCCGGCCAGCCCGCCTACACCTTC.

This chain joins TRBV20-1 and TRBJ2-7, with D perhaps matching TRBD1 or TRBD2 (6 bases each). Germline values: CDR1 DFQATT, CDR2 SNEGSKA (reference sequence). V was shortened by 5 bases and J by 6 bases, with 32 bases between the two germline ends. There are 18 residues in the CDR3. CDR3 bases: TGCAGTGCTCCCCCGGGGGCGGGCCCCCTAAGAAAGGGAGCCGAGCAGTACTTC. Protein product: CSAPPGAGPLRKGAEQYF.

This clonotype was detected ten times or more. The rearrangement uses TRBV12-3 or TRBV12-4 and TRBJ1-2, with no clear D. The CDR3 has 13 residues. Trimming pared 2 bases from V and 4 bases from J, leaving 8 bases between. CDR3 DNA sequence: TGTGCCAGCAGTTTAAAGGGTCGCTATGGCTACACCTTC. Protein: CASSLKGRYGYTF.

This clonotype appeared a few times. The chain joins TRBV10-3 to TRBJ2-1; D possibly corresponds to TRBD2 (5 bases). The CDR3 loop spans 13 amino acids. The ends were cut back, 0 bases at V and 7 bases at J, with 7 bases in the middle. CDR1 is ENHRY and CDR2 is SYGVKD in the germline V gene. The CDR3 DNA reads as TGTGCCATCAGTGAGTCGACGGGGAATGAGCAGTTCTTC. Protein: CAISESTGNEQFF.

This clonotype has more than one count but fewer than ten. The chain links TRBV5-5 to TRBJ2-4, with D perhaps matching TRBD2 (7 bases). The CDR3 totals 16 residues. Between the trimmed V and J ends, which lost 3 bases and 2 bases, there was a span of 15 bases. From germline, CDR1 is SGHKS and CDR2 YYEKEE (reference sequence). The CDR3 DNA reads TGTGCCAGCAGCTCGCGCGGGGGCCTTTCCAAAAACATTCAGTACTTC. It yields the protein CASSSRGGLSKNIQYF.

This clonotype was counted ten times or more. CDR3 DNA sequence: TGTGCCAGCAGTTTTAAGGGGGCCGAGACCCAGTACTTC. Amino acid sequence: CASSFKGAETQYF. The chain is built from TRBV12-3 or TRBV12-4 and TRBJ2-5, with 7 bases aligning to TRBD1. The length of the CDR3 is 13 residues. J lost 5 bases, V lost 3 bases, and 3 bases had no gene match.

This sequence joins TRBV29-1 and TRBJ2-5; D remains ambiguous. Trimming took 6 bases from V and 1 from J, leaving 12 bases between them. CDR1 SQVTM and CDR2 ANQGSEA come from the germline V gene. CDR3 size: 13 residues. The CDR3 is CSVRWNGQETQYF. The CDR3 bases are TGCAGCGTCCGATGGAACGGCCAAGAGACCCAGTACTTC.

This clonotype was counted between two and nine times. CDR3 sequence reads: CASSLAVTGDSPLHF. CDR3 nucleotide sequence: TGTGCCAGCAGTTTAGCGGTAACAGGGGATTCACCCCTCCACTTT. The rearrangement links TRBV12-3 or TRBV12-4 to TRBJ1-6; 7 nucleotides align to TRBD1. V gave up 0 bases and J gave up 8 bases; unmatched junction bases: 4. The CDR3 sequence is 15 residues long.

This clonotype was observed a handful of times. The J gene is TRBJ2-1, the V gene TRBV20-1; the D gene is possibly TRBD1 (5 bases). Trimming removed 6 bases at V and 4 bases at J, with 10 bases between. CDR1 DFQATT and CDR2 SNEGSKA come from the germline V gene (reference sequence). This CDR3 contains 12 residues. Here the CDR3 reads CSAGKGYNEQFF. The DNA for the CDR3 is TGCAGTGCAGGGAAGGGGTACAATGAGCAGTTCTTC.

V and J are TRBV30 and TRBJ1-5; a weak D match, TRBD1 (5 bases). Trimming took off 0 bases at V and 4 bases at J, with 7 bases between the two ends. CDR3 length equals 13 residues. CDR1 and CDR2 from the germline V gene are GTSNPN and SVGIG (reference sequence). CDR3 DNA sequence: TGTGCCTGGAGTGTACGGGGGAATCAGCCCCAGCATTTT. Protein: CAWSVRGNQPQHF.

The chain carries TRBV2 and TRBJ2-1; 8 positions agree with TRBD2. Germline CDR1 is SNHLY and CDR2 is FYNNEI. Trimming took 8 bases from V and 0 from J; bases not matched to a gene: 3. The CDR3 length is 14 residues. The CDR3 DNA reads TGTGCCAGCGGGAGCGGGAGCTCCTACAATGAGCAGTTCTTC. Its protein is CASGSGSSYNEQFF.

This clonotype was seen only a few times. This chain uses TRBV20-1 with TRBJ1-1; no reliable D call. The CDR3 length is 11 residues. Germline values: CDR1 DFQATT, CDR2 SNEGSKA (reference sequence). V was pared by 6 bases and J by 2 bases, with 7 bases between. The CDR3 is CSAPENTEAFF. CDR3 nucleotide sequence: TGCAGTGCCCCCGAAAACACTGAAGCTTTCTTT.

This clonotype was recorded a few times. The chain carries TRBV7-3 and TRBJ1-1; D might be TRBD1 (5 bases). CDR3 size: 13 residues. Trimming stripped 5 bases from V and 4 bases from J, with 11 bases between. The germline V gene encodes CDR1 SGHTA and CDR2 FQGTGA. This CDR3 reads CASSRDGGTEAFF. Here the CDR3 DNA reads TGTGCCAGCAGCCGGGACGGGGGCACTGAAGCTTTCTTT. The full variable domain, in which reference TRBV7-3 and TRBJ1-1 provide the parts outside the CDR3, is GAGVSQTPSNKVTEKGKYVELRCDPISGHTALYWYRQSLGQGPEFLIYFQGTGAADDSGLPNDRFFAVRPEGSVSTLKIQRTERGDSAVYLCASSRDGGTEAFFGQGTRLTVV.

The chain uses TRBV9 and TRBJ1-3; D not resolved. CDR1 is SGDLS, CDR2 YYNGEE, per germline. V was shortened by 0 bases and J by 0 bases, with 4 bases between the two germline ends. The CDR3 totals 14 residues. The CDR3 DNA sequence: TGTGCCAGCAGCGTAGAAAACTCTGGAAACACCATATATTTT. The encoded protein is CASSVENSGNTIYF.

This clonotype has a count of ten or more. The genes are TRBV2 and TRBJ2-2; TRBD2 agrees at 8 bases. This CDR3 spans 15 amino acids. After removal of 1 base from V and 7 bases from J, the junction contained 5 bases not matched to a gene. Germline-derived CDR1 and CDR2 are SNHLY and FYNNEI. CDR3 in amino acids: CASSEENLAGGELFF. The DNA of the CDR3 is TGTGCCAGCAGTGAAGAGAATCTAGCGGGCGGGGAGCTGTTTTTT.

This clonotype was found a few times. The chain recombines TRBV14 with TRBJ1-1; D ambiguous. Germline CDR1 SGHDN, CDR2 FVKESK. V lost 9 bases and J 1 base, leaving 9 bases between the germline ends. The CDR3 spans 12 residues. CDR3 sequence (DNA): TGTGCCAGTGGGATACCGAACACTGAAGCTTTCTTT. Amino acid sequence: CASGIPNTEAFF.

This clonotype has only a few counts. The V gene is TRBV5-6, the J gene TRBJ2-5; D possibly corresponds to TRBD1 (6 bases). Germline CDR1 reads SGHDT; CDR2 reads YYEEEE. CDR3 length equals 16 residues. Trimming took off 1 base at V and 0 bases at J, with 13 bases between the two ends. The CDR3 DNA reads as TGTGCCAGCAGCTTGACCGGCGACAGGTACCAAGAGACCCAGTACTTC. Its translation: CASSLTGDRYQETQYF. The full variable domain, completed using reference TRBV5-6 and TRBJ2-5, is DAGVTQSPTHLIKTRGQQVTLRCSPKSGHDTVSWYQQALGQGPQFIFQYYEEEERQRGNFPDRFSGHQFPNYSSELNVNALLLGDSALYLCASSLTGDRYQETQYFGPGTRLLVL.

The V and J genes are TRBV7-2 and TRBJ2-4, with 7 bases lining up with TRBD1. Germline V gene data show CDR1 as SGHTA and CDR2 as FQGNSA. The V segment lost 3 bases and the J segment 3 bases; nucleotides outside the gene matches: 2. CDR3 length: 14 residues. CDR3: CASSLQGVKNIQYF. In DNA, the CDR3 is TGTGCCAGCAGCTTGCAGGGGGTCAAAAACATTCAGTACTTC.

This clonotype was recorded many times. The J gene is TRBJ1-5, the V gene TRBV6-1; D is unresolved. CDR3 length: 13 amino acids. CDR1 is MNHNS, CDR2 SASEGT, per germline. V lost 4 bases, J lost 0 bases, and 4 bases lay in between. CDR3 amino acids: CASSGYSNQPQHF. DNA of the CDR3: TGTGCCAGCAGTGGGTATAGCAATCAGCCCCAGCATTTT.

CDR3 sequence: CSVVLGPGYGYTF. CDR3 sequence (DNA): TGCAGCGTTGTCCTGGGACCGGGCTATGGCTACACCTTC. V gene TRBV29-1 combines with J gene TRBJ1-2; possible D gene TRBD1, 5 bases. Germline V lookup: CDR1 SQVTM, CDR2 ANQGSEA. This CDR3 has 13 residues. V dropped 4 bases and J dropped 4 bases, with 13 bases sitting between them. Variable domain in full (rest from reference TRBV29-1 and TRBJ1-2): SAVISQKPSRDICQRGTSLTIQCQVDSQVTMMFWYRQQPGQSLTLIATANQGSEATYESGFVIDKFPISRPNLTFSTLTVSNMSPEDSSIYLCSVVLGPGYGYTFGSGTRLTVV.

The chain is built from TRBV30 and TRBJ1-1; unclear D gene. V lost 1 base and J lost 0, with 6 bases in between. Germline CDR1 GTSNPN, CDR2 SVGIG (reference sequence). The CDR3 runs to 13 residues. DNA for the CDR3: TGTGCCTGGAGTGGCCAGATGAACACTGAAGCTTTCTTT. Protein product: CAWSGQMNTEAFF.

The gene calls are TRBV6-5 and TRBJ2-5, with D possibly being TRBD2 (7 bases). Germline loops: CDR1 MNHEY, CDR2 SVGAGI. The CDR3 has 14 residues. Trimming pared 4 bases from V and 5 bases from J, leaving 14 bases between. This chain's CDR3 is CASSFGGQSETQYF. As DNA, the CDR3 is TGTGCCAGCAGTTTCGGGGGGCAGTCCGAGACCCAGTACTTC.

The CDR3 protein is CASSSARGMNTEAFF. CDR3 in DNA: TGTGCCAGCAGCTCAGCCCGGGGCATGAACACTGAAGCTTTCTTT. The genes are TRBV7-2 and TRBJ1-1, with D possibly matching TRBD1 (5 bases). Per the germline V gene, CDR1 is SGHTA and CDR2 is FQGNSA. V shed 4 bases and J shed 0 bases, with 12 bases lying between them. This CDR3 spans 15 amino acids. Supplemented by reference TRBV7-2 and TRBJ1-1, the full variable domain reads GAGVSQSPSNKVTEKGKDVELRCDPISGHTALYWYRQSLGQGLEFLIYFQGNSAPDKSGLPSDRFSAERTGGSVSTLTIQRTQQEDSAVYLCASSSARGMNTEAFFGQGTRLTVV.